Each of the 14 T cell receptor beta chains below was sequenced from the same sample in a study of Tregs in tolerant kidney transplant recipients. Some clones are missing from TCRdb's copy, which holds only in-frame ones; the method was immunoSEQ multiplex PCR. Of approximately 99,000 clones in the sample, around 90% are singletons; the top ten hold 0.3% to 0.4%. The sequences come from CD4+ T cells from blood, collected before the transplant. These receptors originate from a human donor who received a combined kidney and bone marrow transplant.

The V call is TRBV6-5, the J call TRBJ2-1, with a tentative D call TRBD1 (6 bases). The CDR3 runs to 14 residues. The germline gives CDR1 MNHEY, CDR2 SVGAGI. V was trimmed by 3 bases and J by 7 bases, leaving 13 bases between them. The CDR3 region has the DNA TGTGCCAGCAGTTATGGGGGCGAGGGGAATGAGCAGTTCTTC. This encodes CASSYGGEGNEQFF.

The V gene is TRBV28, the J gene TRBJ1-3, with D possibly being TRBD1 (5 bases). Trimming pared 5 bases from V and 4 bases from J, leaving 12 bases between. The germline CDR1 and CDR2 sequences are MDHEN and SYDVKM. The CDR3 runs to 14 residues. The CDR3 reads CASSPPGLGNTIYF. The CDR3 region has the DNA TGTGCCAGCAGTCCCCCAGGGTTAGGAAACACCATATATTTT.

The rearrangement uses TRBV6-6 and TRBJ1-2, with a possible D match to TRBD1 (6 bases). CDR1 MNHNY and CDR2 SVGAGI come from the germline V gene (reference sequence). The CDR3 runs 15 residues. V was shortened by 0 bases and J by 3 bases, with 11 bases between the two germline ends. Written as DNA, the CDR3 is TGTGCCAGCAGTTACTCCGGGACACCAGACTATGGCTACACCTTC. The encoded protein is CASSYSGTPDYGYTF.

This chain connects TRBV4-3 to TRBJ2-1; D is perhaps TRBD1 (5 bases). Germline CDR1 and CDR2: LGHNA and YSLEER. CDR3 length: 18 residues. The germline V and J ends were trimmed by 0 bases and 0 bases, with 15 bases remaining between them. CDR3 DNA sequence: TGCGCCAGCAGCCAAGATCTGACAGCCAGTACCTCCTACAATGAGCAGTTCTTC. Translation gives CASSQDLTASTSYNEQFF.

The CDR3 DNA reads as TGTGCCAGCAGTCTCCTTGAAGCGGGAGGCTACAATGAGCAGTTCTTC. Translated, it gives CASSLLEAGGYNEQFF. V gene TRBV28 combines with J gene TRBJ2-1; 9 bases fit TRBD2. This CDR3 is built from 16 residues. V lost 5 bases and J lost 3; bases outside the gene matches: 8. From germline, CDR1 is MDHEN and CDR2 SYDVKM.

The V call is TRBV5-1, the J call TRBJ2-5; TRBD1 matches 10 bases. J was trimmed by 5 bases and V by 0 bases; bases with no gene match: 4. The CDR3 loop spans 15 amino acids. Germline lookup yields CDR1 SGHRS and CDR2 YFSETQ. The CDR3 region has the DNA TGCGCCAGCAGCTTGGGACAGGGGGCGGGGGAGACCCAGTACTTC. Residues: CASSLGQGAGETQYF.

This clone has more than one count but fewer than ten. The chain recombines TRBV2 with TRBJ1-5; 9 bases are a match to TRBD1. With 9 bases clipped from V and 0 bases from J, the junction kept 9 bases outside the gene matches. From germline, CDR1 is SNHLY and CDR2 FYNNEI. The CDR3 sequence is 16 residues long. Written as DNA, the CDR3 is TGTGCCAGTGGACAGGGGCTCCCTTATAGCAATCAGCCCCAGCATTTT. Amino acids: CASGQGLPYSNQPQHF.

This clone has just a few counts. At one end the junction does not follow the germline gene, possibly because of a read error. CDR3 region: CASSLEGTGLPGF. The CDR3 bases are TGTGCCAGCAGTTTAGAGGGGACAGGCCTCCCCGGGTTC. The V gene is TRBV28, the J gene TRBJ2-7; 8 positions match TRBD1. Germline CDR1 MDHEN, CDR2 SYDVKM. The CDR3 contains 13 residues. Together with reference TRBV28 and TRBJ2-7, the CDR3 gives the full variable domain: DVKVTQSSRYLVKRTGEKVFLECVQDMDHENMFWYRQDPGLGLRLIYFSYDVKMKEKGDIPEGYSVSREKKERFSLILESASTNQTSMYLCASSLEGTGLPGFGPGTRLTVT.

This chain joins TRBV7-2 and TRBJ1-3; TRBD1 might be the D (6 bases). Trimming took off 0 bases at V and 2 bases at J, with 8 bases between the two ends. This CDR3 has 15 residues. Germline V gene lookup returns CDR1 SGHTA and CDR2 FQGNSA. The CDR3 DNA sequence: TGTGCCAGCAGCTTAGCGGACAGAACTGGAAACACCATATATTTT. Protein product: CASSLADRTGNTIYF.

The gene calls are TRBV7-9 and TRBJ1-1, with TRBD1 matching 8 bases. Germline V gene lookup returns CDR1 SEHNR and CDR2 FQNEAQ (reference sequence). V was clipped by 0 bases and J by 8 bases; unmatched bases: 8. This CDR3 region has 15 residues. CDR3 nucleotide sequence: TGTGCCAGCAGCTTAGCTCGGACAGGGAGTATCGAAGCTTTCTTT. This codes for CASSLARTGSIEAFF.

With regard to this clone: An end of the junction differs from the germline gene, which may be a read error. The chain links TRBV28 to TRBJ2-7; 14 nucleotides match TRBD2. Germline V gene data show CDR1 as MDHEN and CDR2 as SYDVKM. The CDR3 length is 15 residues. CDR3 amino acids: CASSPGGTSGSRIEF. CDR3 in DNA: TGTGCCAGCAGCCCTGGGGGGACTAGCGGGAGCCGGATCGAGTTC.

The rearrangement joins TRBV11-3 to TRBJ1-1; 7 positions agree with TRBD1. From germline, CDR1 is SGHNT and CDR2 YENEEA. V lost 5 bases to trimming and J lost 2 bases; unmatched junction nucleotides: 8. The CDR3 extends over 15 amino acids. As DNA, the CDR3 is TGTGCCAGCAGCCCCGGACAGGCGGTAAACACTGAAGCTTTCTTT. Protein product: CASSPGQAVNTEAFF.

V gene TRBV4-1 combines with J gene TRBJ2-1; D uncertain. CDR3 size: 16 residues. Germline V lookup: CDR1 MGHRA, CDR2 YSYEKL. V lost 0 bases, J lost 0 bases, and 9 bases lay in between. The CDR3 DNA reads TGCGCCAGCAGCCAAGATCCGGCTAGCTCCTACAATGAGCAGTTCTTC. This gives the protein CASSQDPASSYNEQFF.

This clone was seen a handful of times. Here the CDR3 DNA reads TGTGCCAGCAGTGACGGGAGAGGTAACTATGGCTACACCTTC. This codes for CASSDGRGNYGYTF. The chain couples TRBV2 to TRBJ1-2; D is undetermined. The CDR3 spans 14 residues. Trimming cost V 3 bases and J 1 base, with 9 bases left between them. Germline assignment: CDR1 SNHLY and CDR2 FYNNEI.